This TCR beta chain comes out of a study of blood T cells in healthy people across ages. For the second PCR, which ran for 7 to 11 cycles, a sample-barcoded 5' primer and a J-beta primer mix were used. TCRdb re-derived calls from the 5' RACE reads in MiXCR, one entry per CDR3 protein. This repertoire shows about 800,000 distinct CDR3 sequences, around 25% found once; its top ten account for under 4.5%. The people who gave samples were healthy Caucasians from Russia, aged roughly 6 to 90. With regard to this clonotype: Antigen: not known.

General study findings and limits: In these data, TCR beta diversity tracked strongly with naive T cell percentage. It was the long-lived donors that had more naive CD4+ cells and higher diversity than aged donors.

This CDR3 region has 14 residues. CDR1 is MNHEY, CDR2 SVGAGI, per germline. V was cut by 6 bases and J by 9 bases, with 21 bases left in between. A further study also used this sample, focusing on T cells of mothers and their children. From that report: cDNA was synthesized from all extracted RNA at roughly 1.6 ug per reaction.

V and J are TRBV6-5 and TRBJ2-7; TRBD2 is a possible D gene (6 bases). This receptor was identified in a boy aged 10-17 years in good health. The sample consisted of blood. CDR3 sequence reads: CASRDPGTATAQYF. DNA of the CDR3: TGTGCCAGCAGAGACCCGGGGACTGCGACCGCGCAGTACTTC.